The 11 T cell receptor beta chains listed next were all sequenced from one sample in a study of blood T cells in healthy people across ages (dated by TCRdb to between 2015 and 2017). Receptors were amplified or captured by 5' RACE. The sequencer was an Illumina HiSeq 2500. A second PCR of about 6 to 11 cycles was performed with a sample-barcoded 5' primer and a J-beta primer mix. TCRdb reprocessed the public reads (quality trimming at Q25 with fastp, clone calling with MiXCR) and kept in-frame beta chains. Each record represents a unique CDR3 protein, reported with the most common genes and DNA among its rows. The sample records around 870,000 distinct CDR3 sequences, around 28% of which are singletons. The ten largest clones represent roughly a sixth of the sample. Sequences were obtained from blood. These receptors came from a woman at least 80 years old in good health.

This clonotype was observed at least ten times. This chain uses TRBV7-9 with TRBJ2-3; 9 nucleotides agree with TRBD1. The J segment lost 5 bases and the V segment lost 1 base, leaving 16 bases of the junction unmatched. CDR1 and CDR2 (germline): SEHNR, FQNEAQ (reference sequence). The CDR3 has 19 amino acids. CDR3 sequence reads: CASSLERGSDRGVGDTQYF. The CDR3 region has the DNA TGTGCCAGCAGCTTAGAGAGGGGCTCGGACAGGGGAGTGGGAGATACGCAGTATTTT.

The chain employs TRBV7-2 and TRBJ2-7; TRBD2 aligns across 9 bases. Germline CDR1 reads SGHTA; CDR2 reads FQGNSA. V was clipped by 5 bases and J by 7 bases; unmatched bases: 12. The CDR3 sequence is 15 residues long. CDR3 in amino acids: CASSLDGAGGREQYF. The CDR3 DNA sequence: TGTGCCAGCAGCCTGGACGGTGCGGGGGGGCGTGAGCAGTACTTC.

The chain uses TRBV20-1 and TRBJ2-3; D not certain. This CDR3 region has 15 residues. Trimming removed 1 base from V and 11 bases from J, with 22 bases in between. Germline lookup yields CDR1 DFQATT and CDR2 SNEGSKA (reference sequence). DNA for the CDR3: TGCAGTGCTAGAGCCACGGTCGAGCACACAGAAATGCAGTATTTT. Translation gives CSARATVEHTEMQYF.

In this sample, this clonotype turned up a few times. CDR3 amino acids: CASSRDGQGNTEAFF. The CDR3 region has the DNA TGCGCCAGCAGCCGGGACGGTCAGGGAAACACTGAAGCTTTCTTT. The rearrangement links TRBV5-1 to TRBJ1-1; weak D call: TRBD1 (5 bases). Germline CDR1 SGHRS, CDR2 YFSETQ. The CDR3 is 15 amino acids. V lost 4 bases to trimming and J lost 2 bases, with 15 bases between them.

This clonotype showed up just a few times. The V gene is TRBV20-1, the J gene TRBJ2-4; D tentatively reads TRBD1 or TRBD2 (5 bases each). The CDR3 runs to 16 residues. V lost 6 bases and J lost 2, with 20 bases in between. The germline V gene encodes CDR1 DFQATT and CDR2 SNEGSKA (reference sequence). The CDR3 region is CSARRAAGRSKNIQYF. In nucleotides, the CDR3 is TGCAGTGCCAGGAGAGCGGCAGGGCGGTCCAAAAACATTCAGTACTTC.

This clonotype was seen more than once but under ten times. This rearrangement joins TRBV5-1 to TRBJ1-4; D remains unclear. In germline, CDR1 is SGHRS, CDR2 YFSETQ. Trimming pared 4 bases from V and 6 bases from J, leaving 16 bases between. The CDR3 is 15 residues long. DNA for the CDR3: TGCGCCAGCAGCCTTTTGTGGCAGCCAGATGAAAAACTGTTTTTT. Encoded protein: CASSLLWQPDEKLFF.

This clonotype was recorded many times. The CDR3 DNA sequence: TGCAGTGCTGAAGACCCGGGACAGGGGTACTACGAGCAGTACTTC. Its protein is CSAEDPGQGYYEQYF. This chain links TRBV20-1 with TRBJ2-7; the match to TRBD1 covers 10 bases. The trim removed 5 bases at V and 3 bases at J, leaving 10 bases unmatched. This CDR3 is 15 amino acids long. Germline CDR1 and CDR2: DFQATT and SNEGSKA (reference sequence).

On this clonotype: This may arise from a read error, as a much more abundant clone is one base away. The V call is TRBV28, the J call TRBJ2-7, with a tentative D call TRBD2 (6 bases). Trimming removed 1 base at V and 4 bases at J, with 11 bases between. CDR1 and CDR2 (germline): MDHEN, SYDVKM. This CDR3 spans 14 amino acids. The CDR3: CASSLSRSGYEQYF. The DNA of the CDR3 is TGTGCCAGCAGTTTATCTCGTAGCGGTTACGAGCAGTACTTC.

This clonotype has more than one count but fewer than ten. V usage is TRBV4-3 and J usage is TRBJ1-1, with D perhaps TRBD1 (5 bases). The V end lost 2 bases, the J end lost 4 bases, and 14 bases lay between the germline ends. Germline V gene data show CDR1 as LGHNA and CDR2 as YSLEER. The CDR3 covers 15 residues. The CDR3 region is CASSQITGLGTEAFF. CDR3 coding DNA: TGCGCCAGCAGCCAAATAACGGGGCTGGGCACTGAAGCTTTCTTT.

Many counts were recorded for this clonotype. The rearrangement joins TRBV6-2 or TRBV6-3 to TRBJ2-7; D possibly corresponds to TRBD1 (5 bases). This CDR3 is built from 13 residues. Trimming left V 6 bases short and J 3 bases short, with 12 bases between. In germline, CDR1 is MNHEY, CDR2 SVGEGT. CDR3 residues: CASRAGHIYEQYF. The DNA of the CDR3 is TGTGCCAGCAGGGCCGGACATATCTACGAGCAGTACTTC.

This clonotype was recorded at least ten times. The rearrangement links TRBV20-1 to TRBJ1-2; possible D gene TRBD1, 5 bases. This CDR3 contains 13 residues. Trimming took 0 bases from V and 8 from J, leaving 13 bases between them. Germline loops: CDR1 DFQATT, CDR2 SNEGSKA (reference sequence). CDR3 protein: CSARDSRGEGYTF. In DNA, the CDR3 is TGCAGTGCTAGAGATTCCCGGGGGGAAGGCTACACCTTC.